This T cell receptor beta chain was found in a study of blood T cell repertoires in COVID-19. In the study overall: Sites in the United States, Italy and Spain provided acute and convalescent COVID-19 samples. T cells, B-cell-depleted T cells, or PBMCs provided the cDNA or gDNA that served as material.

Per the original data handling: It was from reference gene primer amplification that nucleated cell counts were estimated. The assay was immunoSEQ multiplex PCR, and TCRdb's table has in-frame clones only and misses some. V and J calls plus clone size are reproduced from that table; the DNA served to infer D and trimming. The repertoire holds approximately 250,000 clones, roughly four fifths seen once, with about 8% in the top ten. Germline-derived CDR1 and CDR2 are SEHNR and FQNEAQ (reference sequence). V was clipped by 4 bases and J by 7 bases, with 7 bases between them. The CDR3 is 11 residues long.

The sample taken for sequencing was peripheral blood. The gene calls are TRBV7-9 and TRBJ2-5; a weak D match, TRBD2 (5 bases). This receptor was obtained from a woman aged 45 to 65 with acute or convalescent COVID-19. Here the CDR3 DNA reads TGTGCCAGCAGCTCGGACTGGACCCAGTACTTC. This gives the protein CASSSDWTQYF.